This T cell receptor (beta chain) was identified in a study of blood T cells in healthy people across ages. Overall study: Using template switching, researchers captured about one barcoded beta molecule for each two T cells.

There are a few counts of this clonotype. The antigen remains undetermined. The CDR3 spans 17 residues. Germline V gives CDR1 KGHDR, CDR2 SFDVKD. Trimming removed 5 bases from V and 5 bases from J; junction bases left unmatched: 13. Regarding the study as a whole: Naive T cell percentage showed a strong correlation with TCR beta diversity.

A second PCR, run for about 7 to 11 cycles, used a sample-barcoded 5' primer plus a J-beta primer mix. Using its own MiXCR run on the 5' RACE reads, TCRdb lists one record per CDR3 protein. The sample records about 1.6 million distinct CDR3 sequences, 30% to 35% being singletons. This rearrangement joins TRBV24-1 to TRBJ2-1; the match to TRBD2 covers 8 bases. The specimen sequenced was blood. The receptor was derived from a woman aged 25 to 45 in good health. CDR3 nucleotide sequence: TGTGCCACCAGTGGCAGTAGCGGGAAACTTGCCCACAATGAGCAGTTCTTC. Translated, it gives CATSGSSGKLAHNEQFF.